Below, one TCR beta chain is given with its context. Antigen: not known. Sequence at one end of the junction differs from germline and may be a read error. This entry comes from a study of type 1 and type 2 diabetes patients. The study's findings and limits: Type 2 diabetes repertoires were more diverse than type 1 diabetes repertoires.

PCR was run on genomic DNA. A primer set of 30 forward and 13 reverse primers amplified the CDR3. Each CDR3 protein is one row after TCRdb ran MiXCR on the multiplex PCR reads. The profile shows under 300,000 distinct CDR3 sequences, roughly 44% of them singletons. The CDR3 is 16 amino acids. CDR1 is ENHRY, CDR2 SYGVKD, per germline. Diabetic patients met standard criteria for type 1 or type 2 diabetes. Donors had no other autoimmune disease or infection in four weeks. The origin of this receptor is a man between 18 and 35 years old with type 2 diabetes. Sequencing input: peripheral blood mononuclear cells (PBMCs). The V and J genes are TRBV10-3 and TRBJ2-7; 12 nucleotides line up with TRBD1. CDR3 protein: CASSQGTGGGSYEQYF. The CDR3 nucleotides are TGTGCCAGCAGTCAAGGGACAGGGGGCGGATCGTACGAGCAGTACTTC.